The sequence of this T cell receptor (beta chain) was determined in a study of beta chain features in type 1 diabetes. The study, taken as a whole, reports: The study found moderately but significantly shorter TCRB CDR3s in all four CD4+ subsets of Type 1 diabetes patients.

A remark on this clone: Its antigen is as yet unknown.

Expressed TCRB transcripts were sequenced, since all the RNA that had been isolated was reverse transcribed. This table comes from immunoSEQ multiplex PCR, and its TCRdb copy is limited to in-frame clones, with some not included. The sample holds under 300,000 clones, under 20% seen once. Material: naive CD4+ T cells from blood. This TCR came from a man aged 25 to 45 with type 1 diabetes.

This CDR3 is CASNGAGPGTQYF. The CDR3 bases are TGTGCCAGCAATGGGGCGGGCCCGGGGACCCAGTACTTC. The gene calls are TRBV2 and TRBJ2-5; D is possibly TRBD1 or TRBD2 (5 bases each). Germline assignment: CDR1 SNHLY and CDR2 FYNNEI. The CDR3 loop spans 13 amino acids. Trimming pared 7 bases from V and 7 bases from J, leaving 16 bases between.